This entry concerns a single TCR beta chain. This record belongs to a study of blood T cell repertoires in COVID-19. Overall study: COVID-19 samples from acute and convalescent phases originated in the United States, Italy and Spain.

Membership in each cohort depended on participant-reported clinical history. Donors in Cohort 3 who had recovered were those with two negative PCRs, healthcare professional clearance, or resolution of their symptoms. The V end was cut by 4 bases, the J end by 4 bases, with 11 bases between. This CDR3 has 14 amino acids. Germline loops: CDR1 SGHTA, CDR2 FQGNSA. Sequencing was performed with immunoSEQ multiplex PCR; in TCRdb, only in-frame clones are kept and a portion is missing. The profile shows some 350,000 clones, 70% to 90% of them singletons. Specimen: PBMCs or T cells enriched from blood (not recorded which). The TCR sequence derives from a woman aged 25 to 39 who had recovered from COVID-19. This chain links TRBV7-2 with TRBJ2-1; D is possibly TRBD1 (6 bases). The CDR3 DNA reads TGTGCCAGCAGCTCTCCAGGGGTTTACAATGAGCAGTTCTTC. This sequence encodes CASSSPGVYNEQFF.